What follows are 30 T cell receptor beta chains derived from one specimen sequenced in a study of naive and memory T cell subsets. Both TRBC1 and TRBC2 were covered by a beta constant-region primer of two equimolar oligonucleotides. Ligated cDNA was amplified by four rounds of PCR with nested alpha and beta constant-region primers and SP2. From the UMI-ligation and nested PCR reads, TCRdb called clonotypes with MiXCR, one entry per CDR3 protein. The profile shows roughly 80,000 distinct CDR3 sequences, about 9.9% of them singletons. Sequences were obtained from naive CD8+ T cells from blood. These TCRs come from a human donor in good health.

V usage is TRBV5-4 and J usage is TRBJ1-2; D may be TRBD1 (5 bases). CDR3 length: 14 residues. Trimming pared 4 bases from V and 2 bases from J, leaving 12 bases between. Per the germline V gene, CDR1 is SGHNT and CDR2 is YYREEE (reference sequence). CDR3 DNA sequence: TGTGCCAGCAGCCCCGGGACGGCAAACTATGGCTACACCTTC. This translates into CASSPGTANYGYTF. Combining the CDR3 with reference TRBV5-4 and TRBJ1-2 gives the whole variable domain ETGVTQSPTHLIKTRGQQVTLRCSSQSGHNTVSWYQQALGQGPQFIFQYYREEENGRGNFPPRFSGLQFPNYSSELNVNALELDDSALYLCASSPGTANYGYTFGSGTRLTVV.

The genes are TRBV6-1 and TRBJ2-7; 7 nucleotides agree with TRBD1. Trimming at V came to 8 bases and at J to 4 bases, leaving 8 bases not matched to a gene. CDR3 length: 13 amino acids. The germline gives CDR1 MNHNS, CDR2 SASEGT. The DNA of the CDR3 is TGTGCCAGCGAGGAGGACAGGCGGTACGAGCAGTACTTC. This codes for CASEEDRRYEQYF.

In this sample, this clonotype turned up a few times. The chain recombines TRBV7-9 with TRBJ2-6; D may be TRBD1 or TRBD2 (5 bases each). The germline V gene has CDR1 SEHNR and CDR2 FQNEAQ (reference sequence). The V end was cut by 4 bases, the J end by 0 bases, with 16 bases between. This CDR3 is built from 18 residues. CDR3 DNA sequence: TGTGCCAGCAGCTCCCGGGACCCCCGACGCTCTGGGGCCAACGTCCTGACTTTC. It yields the protein CASSSRDPRRSGANVLTF.

This clonotype was detected a few times. J is TRBJ1-5 and V is TRBV28; the D gene is possibly TRBD1 (5 bases). The germline V gene encodes CDR1 MDHEN and CDR2 SYDVKM. The length of the CDR3 is 12 residues. Trimming shortened V by 5 bases and J by 6 bases, and 8 bases separated the two germline ends. This CDR3 reads CASSKGIQPQHF. The DNA for the CDR3 is TGTGCCAGCAGTAAGGGGATTCAGCCCCAGCATTTT. The full variable domain, completed using reference TRBV28 and TRBJ1-5, is DVKVTQSSRYLVKRTGEKVFLECVQDMDHENMFWYRQDPGLGLRLIYFSYDVKMKEKGDIPEGYSVSREKKERFSLILESASTNQTSMYLCASSKGIQPQHFGDGTRLSIL.

V gene TRBV7-6 combines with J gene TRBJ2-1, with TRBD1 matching 8 bases. V lost 1 base to trimming and J lost 9 bases; unmatched junction nucleotides: 14. This CDR3 is built from 17 residues. The germline gives CDR1 SGHVS, CDR2 FNYEAQ. The CDR3 bases are TGTGCCAGCAGCTTAGTGTCGTGGCAGGGGGCGGGTAGTGAGCAGTTCTTC. It encodes CASSLVSWQGAGSEQFF.

This clonotype came up many times. V gene TRBV28 combines with J gene TRBJ2-3; the match to TRBD1 covers 10 bases. CDR3 length equals 17 residues. The J segment lost 3 bases and the V segment lost 3 bases, leaving 9 bases of the junction unmatched. Germline CDR1 and CDR2: MDHEN and SYDVKM. The CDR3: CASSLEGQGVWTDTQYF. CDR3 sequence (DNA): TGTGCCAGCAGTTTGGAAGGACAGGGGGTTTGGACAGATACGCAGTATTTT. The whole variable domain, remainder taken from reference TRBV28 and TRBJ2-3, is DVKVTQSSRYLVKRTGEKVFLECVQDMDHENMFWYRQDPGLGLRLIYFSYDVKMKEKGDIPEGYSVSREKKERFSLILESASTNQTSMYLCASSLEGQGVWTDTQYFGPGTRLTVL.

The sample holds many counts of this clonotype. CDR3 sequence: CASSFGRGFDQPQHF. CDR3 DNA sequence: TGTGCCAGCAGCTTCGGCAGGGGATTCGATCAGCCCCAGCATTTT. V usage is TRBV13 and J usage is TRBJ1-5; TRBD1 is a possible D gene (6 bases). The CDR3 is made up of 15 amino acids. The V gene lost 3 bases and the J gene lost 5 bases, with 14 bases spanning the gap. The V gene's germline CDR1 is PRHDT and CDR2 FYEKMQ (reference sequence).

The table lists this clonotype with many counts. CDR3 sequence: CASSERSGGVNTEAFF. The CDR3 bases are TGTGCCAGCAGTGAAAGGTCAGGGGGAGTGAACACTGAAGCTTTCTTT. The rearrangement uses TRBV6-1 and TRBJ1-1, with TRBD1 matching over 7 bases. Per germline, CDR1 MNHNS and CDR2 SASEGT. The CDR3 has 16 amino acids. V shed 2 bases and J 0 bases; nucleotides not matched to a gene: 6.

This clonotype has at least ten counts. The rearrangement links TRBV4-3 to TRBJ2-3; D perhaps matches TRBD2 (6 bases). This CDR3 has 16 residues. CDR1 and CDR2 from the germline V gene are LGHNA and YSLEER. V was trimmed by 1 base and J by 5 bases, leaving 16 bases between them. The CDR3 DNA follows: TGCGCCAGCAGCCAAGTCGGGGCAGGGACTGGAGATACGCAGTATTTT. Protein sequence: CASSQVGAGTGDTQYF.

The rearrangement joins TRBV7-9 to TRBJ2-3, with 8 nucleotides matching TRBD2. Germline CDR1 reads SEHNR; CDR2 reads FQNEAQ (reference sequence). After removal of 5 bases from V and 0 bases from J, the junction contained 7 bases not matched to a gene. CDR3 length: 16 amino acids. The CDR3, as DNA: TGTGCCAGCAGCCCCTCTAGCGGGTCTAGCACAGATACGCAGTATTTT. Protein sequence: CASSPSSGSSTDTQYF.

The rearrangement joins TRBV12-3 or TRBV12-4 to TRBJ2-5; TRBD2 matches at 11 bases. The CDR3 sequence is 14 residues long. V shed 4 bases and J 7 bases; nucleotides not matched to a gene: 5. CDR3 in amino acids: CASSSAGLAVTQYF. As DNA, the CDR3 is TGTGCCAGCAGTTCGGCGGGACTAGCGGTGACCCAGTACTTC.

This clonotype was seen more than once but under ten times. V and J are TRBV7-9 and TRBJ1-1, with 8 bases aligning to TRBD1. This CDR3 contains 15 residues. Germline V CDR1 and CDR2: SEHNR, FQNEAQ (reference sequence). The ends lost 5 bases at V and 5 bases at J; junction bases unmatched: 10. CDR3 in DNA: TGTGCCAGCAGCGAAGGACAGGGAGTACGTACTGAAGCTTTCTTT. This encodes CASSEGQGVRTEAFF.

This clonotype was detected many times. V is TRBV20-1 and J is TRBJ2-7; D call uncertain. In germline, CDR1 is DFQATT, CDR2 SNEGSKA (reference sequence). Trimming removed 8 bases at V and 2 bases at J, with 16 bases between. The CDR3 is 13 amino acids. CDR3 sequence: CSSLGDGTYEQYF. The CDR3 bases are TGCAGTTCCTTAGGAGACGGAACCTACGAGCAGTACTTC.

This chain joins TRBV15 and TRBJ2-2; D remains unclear. Trimming left V 3 bases short and J 0 bases short, with 2 bases between. Germline V gives CDR1 LNHNV, CDR2 YYDKDF (reference sequence). The CDR3 covers 13 residues. The CDR3 reads CATSRANTGELFF. CDR3 DNA sequence: TGTGCCACCAGCAGGGCGAACACCGGGGAGCTGTTTTTT.

The rearrangement links TRBV29-1 to TRBJ2-4, with D perhaps matching TRBD1 or TRBD2 (6 bases each). Germline CDR1 SQVTM, CDR2 ANQGSEA. The CDR3 loop spans 16 amino acids. V lost 0 bases and J lost 3, with 15 bases in between. The CDR3 region is CSVEDVHREDKNIQYF. The DNA for the CDR3 is TGCAGCGTTGAAGATGTCCACAGGGAGGACAAAAACATTCAGTACTTC.

The CDR3 sequence is CATSDQYTDTQYF. As DNA, the CDR3 is TGTGCCACCAGTGATCAGTACACAGATACGCAGTATTTT. The rearrangement joins TRBV24-1 to TRBJ2-3; D not resolved. The germline V gene has CDR1 KGHDR and CDR2 SFDVKD. V was shortened by 3 bases and J by 2 bases, with 5 bases between the two germline ends. This CDR3 contains 13 residues.

This clonotype was seen a few times. The gene calls are TRBV7-2 and TRBJ1-4; perhaps TRBD1 as D (5 bases). V was pared by 2 bases and J by 7 bases, with 11 bases between. This CDR3 region has 14 residues. Per the germline V gene, CDR1 is SGHTA and CDR2 is FQGNSA. The CDR3 region has the DNA TGTGCCAGCAGCTTAAATAGGGGTGGTGAAAAACTGTTTTTT. It encodes CASSLNRGGEKLFF.

This clonotype was picked up many times. The genes are TRBV19 and TRBJ2-7, with D possibly being TRBD2 (5 bases). CDR1 and CDR2 from the germline V gene are LNHDA and SQIVND (reference sequence). The CDR3 covers 12 residues. V was cut by 10 bases and J by 6 bases, with 16 bases left in between. CDR3 region: CATKGGSAEQYF. CDR3 sequence (DNA): TGTGCCACCAAGGGCGGGTCTGCCGAGCAGTACTTC.

This clonotype showed up many times. The gene calls are TRBV28 and TRBJ2-4; TRBD1 aligns across 8 bases. Looked up from germline, CDR1 is MDHEN and CDR2 is SYDVKM. This CDR3 contains 18 residues. V shed 1 base and J 8 bases; nucleotides not matched to a gene: 16. This CDR3 is CASSLYFGDRLQIDIQYF. In nucleotides, the CDR3 is TGTGCCAGCAGTTTATATTTCGGGGACAGGCTACAGATAGACATTCAGTACTTC.

This clonotype was recorded many times. The rearrangement uses TRBV13 and TRBJ2-5; TRBD2 matches at 11 bases. CDR1 PRHDT and CDR2 FYEKMQ come from the germline V gene (reference sequence). V lost 5 bases and J lost 0; bases outside the gene matches: 8. This CDR3 region has 17 residues. The DNA for the CDR3 is TGTGCCAGCAGCCCCTCCACTAGCGGGAGAGACCAAGAGACCCAGTACTTC. The encoded protein is CASSPSTSGRDQETQYF.

V is TRBV3-1 and J is TRBJ2-4; 9 positions match TRBD1. Germline V gene lookup returns CDR1 LGHDT and CDR2 YNNKEL (reference sequence). The length of the CDR3 is 14 residues. Losses at the gene ends were 3 bases for V and 4 bases for J; bases not matched to a gene: 1. The CDR3 spells CASSQGTGKNIQYF. CDR3 coding DNA: TGTGCCAGCAGCCAGGGGACAGGGAAAAACATTCAGTACTTC.

This clonotype was recorded at least ten times. This chain connects TRBV7-9 to TRBJ2-1; 10 bases are a match to TRBD2. The CDR3 extends over 15 amino acids. Germline lookup yields CDR1 SEHNR and CDR2 FQNEAQ (reference sequence). J was trimmed by 2 bases and V by 5 bases; bases with no gene match: 3. The CDR3 nucleotides are TGTGCCAGCAGCCTTCTAGCGGGAGCCTACAATGAGCAGTTCTTC. This gives the protein CASSLLAGAYNEQFF.

This clonotype was observed many times. The V call is TRBV5-1, the J call TRBJ1-1; maybe TRBD1 (5 bases). CDR3 length: 16 amino acids. Per germline, CDR1 SGHRS and CDR2 YFSETQ. V was shortened by 3 bases and J by 6 bases, with 21 bases between the two germline ends. CDR3 sequence reads: CASSSPWGKVKPEAFF. CDR3 coding DNA: TGCGCCAGCAGCTCCCCCTGGGGGAAGGTGAAGCCTGAAGCTTTCTTT.

The sample holds a few counts of this clonotype. This sequence joins TRBV5-6 and TRBJ2-7; 11 bases match TRBD2. The CDR3 is made up of 17 amino acids. Germline CDR1 SGHDT, CDR2 YYEEEE. V lost 1 base to trimming and J lost 2 bases; unmatched junction nucleotides: 8. The CDR3 bases are TGTGCCAGCAGCTTGTCGGCTAGCGGGAGGTTTACCTACGAGCAGTACTTC. Its protein is CASSLSASGRFTYEQYF. Full variable domain (remainder filled in from reference TRBV5-6 and TRBJ2-7): DAGVTQSPTHLIKTRGQQVTLRCSPKSGHDTVSWYQQALGQGPQFIFQYYEEEERQRGNFPDRFSGHQFPNYSSELNVNALLLGDSALYLCASSLSASGRFTYEQYFGPGTRLTVT.

About this clonotype: This could be a read error, since a much larger clone is one nucleotide away. V and J are TRBV25-1 and TRBJ1-1; D gene uncertain. Germline assignment: CDR1 MGHDK and CDR2 SYGVNS. The CDR3 spans 13 residues. In DNA, the CDR3 is TGTGCCAGCACTGAATCTTTGAACACTGAAGCTTTCTTT. This gives the protein CASTESLNTEAFF.

The V gene is TRBV20-1, the J gene TRBJ2-1; 9 positions agree with TRBD2. Trimming took 1 base from V and 8 from J; bases not matched to a gene: 12. The germline V gene encodes CDR1 DFQATT and CDR2 SNEGSKA (reference sequence). The CDR3 sequence is 16 residues long. CDR3 bases: TGCAGTGCTAGAGGTCCGGCTAGCGGGGTGGGGCATGAGCAGTTCTTC. Translating it yields CSARGPASGVGHEQFF.

The J gene is TRBJ2-5, the V gene TRBV29-1, with D unclear. Trimming shortened V by 3 bases and J by 1 base, and 12 bases separated the two germline ends. The CDR3 is 14 amino acids. Germline V CDR1 and CDR2: SQVTM, ANQGSEA. The CDR3 sequence is CSVERGQSQETQYF. Written as DNA, the CDR3 is TGCAGCGTTGAGCGTGGGCAGAGCCAAGAGACCCAGTACTTC.

As to this clonotype: A single base separates this from a much larger clone, so it may be a read error. V is TRBV29-1 and J is TRBJ2-5; tentative D call: TRBD2 (5 bases). CDR3 length equals 10 residues. Looked up from germline, CDR1 is SQVTM and CDR2 is ANQGSEA. The CDR3 is CGVEGGPQYF. CDR3 DNA: TGCGGCGTTGAAGGAGGTCCCCAGTACTTC.

V and J are TRBV5-6 and TRBJ2-1; D uncertain. The CDR3 is 12 amino acids. Trimming pared 2 bases from V and 4 bases from J, leaving 4 bases between. Germline V gene lookup returns CDR1 SGHDT and CDR2 YYEEEE. CDR3 sequence: CASSFFYNEQFF. In DNA, the CDR3 is TGTGCCAGCAGCTTTTTTTACAATGAGCAGTTCTTC.

This clonotype was observed at least ten times. The chain is built from TRBV14 and TRBJ2-1; TRBD1 matches 11 bases. V lost 4 bases to trimming and J lost 6 bases; unmatched junction nucleotides: 5. The CDR3 is made up of 15 amino acids. Germline CDR1 and CDR2: SGHDN and FVKESK. In nucleotides, the CDR3 is TGTGCCAGCAGCCCCCGGGACAGGGGGGGCAATGAGCAGTTCTTC. Translating it yields CASSPRDRGGNEQFF.